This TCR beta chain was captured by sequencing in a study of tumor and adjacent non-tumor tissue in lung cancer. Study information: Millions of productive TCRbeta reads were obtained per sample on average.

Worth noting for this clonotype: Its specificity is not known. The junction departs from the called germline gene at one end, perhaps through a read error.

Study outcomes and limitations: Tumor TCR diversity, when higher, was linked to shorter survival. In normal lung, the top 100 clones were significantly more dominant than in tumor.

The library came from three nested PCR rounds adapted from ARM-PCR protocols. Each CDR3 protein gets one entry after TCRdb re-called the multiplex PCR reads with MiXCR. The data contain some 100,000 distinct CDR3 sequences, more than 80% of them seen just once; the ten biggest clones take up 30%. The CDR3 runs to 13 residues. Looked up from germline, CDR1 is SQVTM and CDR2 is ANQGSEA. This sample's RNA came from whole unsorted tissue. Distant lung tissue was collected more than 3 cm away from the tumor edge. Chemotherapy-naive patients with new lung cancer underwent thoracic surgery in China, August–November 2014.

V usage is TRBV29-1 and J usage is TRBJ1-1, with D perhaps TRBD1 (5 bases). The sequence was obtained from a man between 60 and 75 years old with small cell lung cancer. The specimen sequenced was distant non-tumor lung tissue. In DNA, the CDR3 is TGCAGCGGTCTACAGGACCTGTACACCGAAGCTTTCTTT. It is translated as CSGLQDLYTEAFF.